Listed below are T cell receptor beta chains from one sample, sequenced in a study of beta chain features in type 1 diabetes. Clones were read by immunoSEQ multiplex PCR, and TCRdb kept only the in-frame ones, dropping some. The sample includes 230,000 or so clones, approximately 16% of them seen just once. Input material: naive CD4+ T cells from blood. These TCRs come from a man aged 25-45 years with type 1 diabetes. CDR3s include the opening cysteine and the closing phenylalanine or tryptophan. D genes are given only for firm matches. Clone size appears in some rows only: once, few, many, or a class for an expanded clone.

J: TRBJ2-7
size: few
V: TRBV7-2
D: -
DNA: TGTGCCAGCAGCTTAAACAGCGGATCCTACGAGCAGTACTTC
CDR3: CASSLNSGSYEQYF

J: TRBJ2-5
size: -
V: TRBV9
D: TRBD2
DNA: TGTGCCAGCAGCGTCGGGACTAGCGGGACCGAGACCCAGTACTTC
CDR3: CASSVGTSGTETQYF

J: TRBJ2-5
size: -
V: TRBV11-3
D: -
DNA: TGTGCCAGCAGCTCGGCGGAGACCCAGTACTTC
CDR3: CASSSAETQYF

J: TRBJ2-7
size: few
V: TRBV4-1
D: TRBD2
DNA: TGCGCCAGCAGCCGGAGCGGGAATCTCTACGAGCAGTACTTC
CDR3: CASSRSGNLYEQYF

J: TRBJ2-1
size: -
V: TRBV5-1
D: -
DNA: TGCGCCAGCAGCCTGCGACTAGTCAATGAGCAGTTCTTC
CDR3: CASSLRLVNEQFF

J: TRBJ2-6
size: few
V: TRBV9
D: -
DNA: TGTGCCAGCAGCCCACAGGGCTCTGGGGCCAACGTCCTGACTTTC
CDR3: CASSPQGSGANVLTF

J: TRBJ2-3
size: -
V: TRBV23-1
D: -
DNA: TGCGCCAGCAGTCAAGTCCAGGGGACAGATACGCAGTATTTT
CDR3: CASSQVQGTDTQYF

J: TRBJ2-5
size: -
V: TRBV2
D: -
DNA: TGTGCCAGCAGTGAACGACAGCAAGAGACCCAGTACTTC
CDR3: CASSERQQETQYF

J: TRBJ2-3
size: -
V: TRBV11-2
D: -
DNA: TGTGCCAGCAGCTCCTGGGGGGGCACAGATACGCAGTATTTT
CDR3: CASSSWGGTDTQYF

J: TRBJ2-3
size: few
V: TRBV11-2
D: -
DNA: TGTGCCAGCAGCTTCGTAGATACGCAGTATTTT
CDR3: CASSFVDTQYF

J: TRBJ2-1
size: -
V: TRBV2
D: -
DNA: TGTGCCAGCGGGGACAATGAGCAGTTCTTC
CDR3: CASGDNEQFF

J: TRBJ2-1
size: -
V: TRBV9
D: TRBD2
DNA: TGTGCCAGCAGCCCGGGACTAGCGGGGAGAGGGTCCTACAATGAGCAGTTCTTC
CDR3: CASSPGLAGRGSYNEQFF

J: TRBJ2-3
size: -
V: TRBV9
D: TRBD2
DNA: TGTGCCAGCACCTCAGCGGGGGGGACAGATACGCAGTATTTT
CDR3: CASTSAGGTDTQYF

J: TRBJ2-1
size: -
V: TRBV11-3
D: -
DNA: TGTGCCAGCAGCTTAGAAGGGAATGAGCAGTTCTTC
CDR3: CASSLEGNEQFF

J: TRBJ1-1
size: few
V: TRBV30
D: -
DNA: TGTGCCGGAGGGGGGATTCGAGCTTTCTTT
CDR3: CAGGGIRAFF

J: TRBJ2-4
size: -
V: TRBV5-6
D: TRBD1
DNA: TGTGCCAGCAGCTTGAAGGGACAGGGTCTAGCCAAAAACATTCAGTACTTC
CDR3: CASSLKGQGLAKNIQYF

J: TRBJ2-1
size: few
V: TRBV4-3
D: TRBD2
DNA: TGCGCCAGCAGCCTCGCTAATCTAGCGGGAGCACATGAGCAGTTCTTC
CDR3: CASSLANLAGAHEQFF

J: TRBJ2-5
size: -
V: TRBV7-9
D: -
DNA: TGTGCCAGCAGCCCCGGGACTCTGTACCAAGAGACCCAGTACTTC
CDR3: CASSPGTLYQETQYF

J: TRBJ1-1
size: few
V: TRBV29-1
D: -
DNA: TGCAGCGCTTCTGAAGCCGCAAACACTGAAGCTTTCTTT
CDR3: CSASEAANTEAFF

J: TRBJ2-3
size: -
V: TRBV2
D: -
DNA: TGTGCCAGCAGTGAGGGTCCGGCGGAAGATACGCAGTATTTT
CDR3: CASSEGPAEDTQYF

J: TRBJ1-4
size: few
V: TRBV29-1
D: -
DNA: TGCAGCGTTCCAACCACCTCGGGGCCGAATGAAAAACTGTTTTTT
CDR3: CSVPTTSGPNEKLFF

J: TRBJ1-1
size: few
V: TRBV13
D: -
DNA: TGTGCCAGCAGCTTACAGCAATTGAACACTGAAGCTTTCTTT
CDR3: CASSLQQLNTEAFF

J: TRBJ2-3
size: few
V: TRBV14
D: TRBD2
DNA: TGTGCCAGCAGCCATCTACTAGCGGGAGACACAGATACGCAGTATTTT
CDR3: CASSHLLAGDTDTQYF

J: TRBJ2-7
size: few
V: TRBV29-1
D: -
DNA: TGCAGCGTTTTTGGGCAGGGGCTTGGGGAGCAGTACTTC
CDR3: CSVFGQGLGEQYF

J: TRBJ2-5
size: few
V: TRBV13
D: -
DNA: TGTGCCAGCAGCTTAGTCCGGGGCTCACTCCAAGAGACCCAGTACTTC
CDR3: CASSLVRGSLQETQYF

J: TRBJ2-3
size: -
V: TRBV10-3
D: -
DNA: TGTGCCATCGGACGAGATACGCAGTATTTT
CDR3: CAIGRDTQYF

J: TRBJ2-5
size: -
V: TRBV7-3
D: -
DNA: TGTGCCAGCAGCTTCCCACAGGGTGGATGGACAGAGACCCAGTACTTC
CDR3: CASSFPQGGWTETQYF

J: TRBJ2-1
size: -
V: TRBV6-5
D: -
DNA: TGTGCCAGCAGTTACATCCAGCTTCAGGCCGATGAGCAGTTCTTC
CDR3: CASSYIQLQADEQFF

J: TRBJ2-5
size: -
V: TRBV7-7
D: -
DNA: TGTGCCAGCAGCGTAGCGGACCAAGAGACCCAGTACTTC
CDR3: CASSVADQETQYF

J: TRBJ1-1
size: -
V: TRBV6-5
D: TRBD1
DNA: TGTGCCAGCAGTCCACAGGGGATGAACACTGAAGCTTTCTTT
CDR3: CASSPQGMNTEAFF

J: TRBJ2-2
size: -
V: TRBV25-1
D: TRBD2
DNA: TGTGCCAGCAGTGAGAGTGGCGGGAGCATCACCGGGGAGCTGTTTTTT
CDR3: CASSESGGSITGELFF

J: TRBJ1-2
size: few
V: TRBV30
D: -
DNA: TGTGCCTTGACAGCTTACTATGGCTACACCTTC
CDR3: CALTAYYGYTF

J: TRBJ1-5
size: -
V: TRBV30
D: -
DNA: TGTGCCTGGAGTGTACCGTGGGGAGTCAATCAGCCCCAGCATTTT
CDR3: CAWSVPWGVNQPQHF

J: TRBJ2-2
size: few
V: TRBV7-9
D: -
DNA: TGTGCCAGCAGCCAGCAAGGGTTGCGGGGCACCGGGGAGCTGTTTTTT
CDR3: CASSQQGLRGTGELFF

J: TRBJ2-1
size: few
V: TRBV4-2
D: -
DNA: TGTGCCAGCAGCCAGGTAGACAGGATAAATGAGCAGTTCTTC
CDR3: CASSQVDRINEQFF

J: TRBJ2-3
size: few
V: TRBV7-9
D: -
DNA: TGTGCCAGCAGCTCAGGGGTGTTAGATACGCAGTATTTT
CDR3: CASSSGVLDTQYF

J: TRBJ2-7
size: -
V: TRBV7-2
D: -
DNA: TGTGCCAGCAGCTTAGACTACGAGCAGTACTTC
CDR3: CASSLDYEQYF

J: TRBJ2-7
size: once
V: TRBV5-1
D: TRBD1
DNA: TGCGCCAGCAGCGGACAGGGCTACGAGCAGTACTTC
CDR3: CASSGQGYEQYF

J: TRBJ2-1
size: few
V: TRBV4-1
D: -
DNA: TGCGCCAGCAGCCCCCAGCTATTTTACAATGAGCAGTTCTTC
CDR3: CASSPQLFYNEQFF

J: TRBJ2-7
size: few
V: TRBV29-1
D: -
DNA: TGCAGCGTTGTTAGGGCCAGGGGCTCCTACGAGCAGTACTTC
CDR3: CSVVRARGSYEQYF

J: TRBJ2-1
size: few
V: TRBV7-6
D: TRBD1
DNA: TGTGCCAGCAGCCCGCCGGGACAGAGCTCCTACAATGAGCAGTTCTTC
CDR3: CASSPPGQSSYNEQFF

J: TRBJ2-1
size: -
V: TRBV6-6
D: -
DNA: TGTGCCAGCAGCCGACAGGATGATTACAATGAGCAGTTCTTC
CDR3: CASSRQDDYNEQFF

J: TRBJ1-1
size: -
V: TRBV25-1
D: -
DNA: TGTGCCAGCAGTGGAACCTCAGGGGTTGAAGCTTTCTTT
CDR3: CASSGTSGVEAFF

J: TRBJ2-3
size: -
V: TRBV11-3
D: -
DNA: TGTGCCAGCAGCTTAGACAGAGCAACAGATACGCAGTATTTT
CDR3: CASSLDRATDTQYF

J: TRBJ1-1
size: -
V: TRBV30
D: TRBD1
DNA: TGTGCCTGGACACAGGGGGCGTGGGGCACTGAAGCTTTCTTT
CDR3: CAWTQGAWGTEAFF

J: TRBJ2-2
size: -
V: TRBV7-2
D: -
DNA: TGTGCCAGCAGCCCCCGGACTTCATCCACCGGGGAGCTGTTTTTT
CDR3: CASSPRTSSTGELFF

J: TRBJ1-1
size: -
V: TRBV28
D: -
DNA: TGTGCCAGCATTCGAGTGGGGAACACTGAAGCTTTCTTT
CDR3: CASIRVGNTEAFF

J: TRBJ2-7
size: few
V: TRBV9
D: -
DNA: TGTGCCAGCGCCTCGTCCTTCTACGAGCAGTACTTC
CDR3: CASASSFYEQYF

J: TRBJ2-1
size: few
V: TRBV28
D: TRBD2
DNA: TGTGCCAGCTCTAGCGGGAGTTATGATGATGAGCAGTTCTTC
CDR3: CASSSGSYDDEQFF

J: TRBJ2-4
size: few
V: TRBV2
D: -
DNA: TGTGCCAGCAGTGATAATAAGGACATTCAGTACTTC
CDR3: CASSDNKDIQYF

J: TRBJ2-7
size: -
V: TRBV18
D: -
DNA: TGTGCCAGCTCTCTGGCAGGCGACTCCTACGAGCAGTACTTC
CDR3: CASSLAGDSYEQYF